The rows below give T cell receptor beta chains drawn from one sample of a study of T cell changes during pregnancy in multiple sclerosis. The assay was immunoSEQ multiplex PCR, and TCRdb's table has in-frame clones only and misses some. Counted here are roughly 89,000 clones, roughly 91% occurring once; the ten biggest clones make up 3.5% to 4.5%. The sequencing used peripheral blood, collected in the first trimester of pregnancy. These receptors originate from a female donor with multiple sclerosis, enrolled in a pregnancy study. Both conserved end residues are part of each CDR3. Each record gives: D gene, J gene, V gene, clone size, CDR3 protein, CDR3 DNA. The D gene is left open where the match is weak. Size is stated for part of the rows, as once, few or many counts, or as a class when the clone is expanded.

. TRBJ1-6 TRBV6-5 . CASSPGGSPLHF TGTGCCAGCAGTCCGGGGGGATCACCCCTCCACTTT
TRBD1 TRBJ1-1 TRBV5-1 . CASSGWTGGVDTEAFF TGCGCCAGCAGCGGATGGACAGGGGGCGTGGACACTGAAGCTTTCTTT
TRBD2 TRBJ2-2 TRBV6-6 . CASSPSGGPNTGELFF TGTGCCAGCAGTCCTAGCGGGGGGCCGAACACCGGGGAGCTGTTTTTT
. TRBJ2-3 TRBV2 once CASSASSAQYF TGTGCCAGCAGTGCGTCTTCGGCGCAGTATTTT
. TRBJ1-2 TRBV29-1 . CSVESTGSYGYTF TGCAGCGTTGAATCTACGGGTTCGTACGGCTACACCTTC
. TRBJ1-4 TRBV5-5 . CASSSGATNEKLFF TGTGCCAGCAGCTCCGGTGCAACTAATGAAAAACTGTTTTTT
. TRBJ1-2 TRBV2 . CASSEDDEGGGYTF TGTGCCAGCAGTGAAGATGACGAGGGTGGAGGCTACACCTTC
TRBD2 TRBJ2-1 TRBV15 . CATRGAAGEYNEQFF TGTGCCACCAGGGGAGCGGCGGGAGAGTACAATGAGCAGTTCTTC
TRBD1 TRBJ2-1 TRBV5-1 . CASSLNFDRTGQFF TGCGCCAGCAGCTTGAATTTCGATCGGACAGGGCAGTTCTTC
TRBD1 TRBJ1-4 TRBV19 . CASSAGQGGYEKLFF TGTGCCAGTAGTGCGGGACAGGGGGGTTATGAAAAACTGTTTTTT
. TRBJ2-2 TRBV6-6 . CASRPEGGKDTGELFF TGTGCCAGCAGGCCCGAGGGGGGGAAGGACACCGGGGAGCTGTTTTTT
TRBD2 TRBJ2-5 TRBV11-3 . CASSLDLAGEEETQYF TGTGCCAGCAGCTTAGATCTCGCGGGGGAGGAGGAGACCCAGTACTTC
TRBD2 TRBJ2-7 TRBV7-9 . CASSLYLAGNSYEQYF TGTGCCAGCAGCTTATATCTAGCGGGGAACTCCTACGAGCAGTACTTC
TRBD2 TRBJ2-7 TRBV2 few CASMTSGGRGVPGEQYF TGTGCCAGCATGACTAGCGGGGGGCGTGGGGTCCCTGGTGAGCAGTACTTC
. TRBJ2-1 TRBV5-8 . CASSQGQTGNNEQFF TGTGCCAGCAGCCAAGGACAGACCGGGAACAATGAGCAGTTCTTC
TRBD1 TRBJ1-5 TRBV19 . CASNEGAGQPQHF TGTGCCAGTAACGAGGGGGCAGGGCAGCCCCAGCATTTT
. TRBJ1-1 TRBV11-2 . CASSPDSYMNTEAFF TGTGCCAGCAGCCCCGACAGTTACATGAACACTGAAGCTTTCTTT
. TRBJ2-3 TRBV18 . CASSESGFADTQYF TGTGCCAGCTCGGAATCGGGTTTTGCAGATACGCAGTATTTT
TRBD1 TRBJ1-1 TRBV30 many CAWMGQGITEAFF TGTGCCTGGATGGGACAGGGAATTACTGAAGCTTTCTTT
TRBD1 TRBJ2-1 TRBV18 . CASSPTKQGKLAYNEQFF TGTGCCAGCTCACCAACGAAACAGGGGAAACTTGCCTACAATGAGCAGTTCTTC
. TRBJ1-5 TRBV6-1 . CASSESGGDYQPQHF TGTGCCAGCAGTGAATCCGGAGGGGACTATCAGCCCCAGCATTTT
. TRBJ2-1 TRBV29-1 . CSVFRDINYNEQFF TGCAGCGTTTTCCGGGACATCAACTACAATGAGCAGTTCTTC
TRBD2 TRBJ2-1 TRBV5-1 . CASSLDGLAGEDNEQFF TGCGCCAGCAGCCTGGACGGACTAGCGGGAGAAGACAATGAGCAGTTCTTC
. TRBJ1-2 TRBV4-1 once CASSRPQARGYGYTF TGCGCCAGCAGCCGTCCTCAGGCCAGGGGTTATGGCTACACCTTC
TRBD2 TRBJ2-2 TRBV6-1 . CASIAGGGLSGELFF TGTGCCAGCATAGCTGGCGGGGGTTTATCCGGGGAGCTGTTTTTT
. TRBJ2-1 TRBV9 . CASSVAGTYEQFF TGTGCCAGCAGCGTGGCCGGGACATATGAGCAGTTCTTC
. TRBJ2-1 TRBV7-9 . CASSDGTGRTENEQFF TGTGCCAGCAGTGATGGAACGGGACGGACAGAAAATGAGCAGTTCTTC
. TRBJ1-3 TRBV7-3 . CASSPGSSSGNTIYF TGTGCCAGCAGCCCCGGGTCTTCCTCTGGAAACACCATATATTTT
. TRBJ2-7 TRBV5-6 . CASSFATGRSYEQYF TGTGCCAGCAGCTTCGCGACAGGGAGGTCCTACGAGCAGTACTTC
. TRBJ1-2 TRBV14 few CASSQVGGPRYGYTF TGTGCCAGCAGCCAAGTGGGAGGCCCCCGCTATGGCTACACCTTC
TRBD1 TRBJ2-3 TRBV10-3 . CAISEQGAIPDTQYF TGTGCCATCAGTGAACAGGGGGCGATCCCAGATACGCAGTATTTT
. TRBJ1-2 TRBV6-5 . CASSYTTANYGYTF TGTGCCAGCAGTTACACGACAGCTAACTATGGCTACACCTTC
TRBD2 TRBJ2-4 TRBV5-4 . CASSLSGAGEAKNIQYF TGTGCCAGCAGCTTGTCGGGAGCGGGGGAAGCCAAAAACATTCAGTACTTC
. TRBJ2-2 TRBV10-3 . CAISESHGSGSTGELFF TGTGCCATCAGTGAGTCCCACGGTTCGGGGAGTACCGGGGAGCTGTTTTTT
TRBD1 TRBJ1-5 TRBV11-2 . CASSLVGGPRSNQPQHF TGTGCCAGCAGCTTAGTAGGGGGCCCAAGGAGCAATCAGCCCCAGCATTTT
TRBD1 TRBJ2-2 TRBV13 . CASRLTGGTGELFF TGTGCCAGCAGGCTTACAGGGGGCACCGGGGAGCTGTTTTTT
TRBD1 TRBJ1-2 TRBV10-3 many CAISDAGTGGGGYTF TGTGCCATCAGTGATGCCGGGACAGGGGGAGGTGGCTACACCTTC
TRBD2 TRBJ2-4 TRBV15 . CATSRDGGGEPKNIQYF TGTGCCACCAGCAGAGATGGCGGGGGGGAACCCAAAAACATTCAGTACTTC
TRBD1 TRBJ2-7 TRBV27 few CASRVRAGGVYEQYF TGTGCCAGCAGGGTACGGGCAGGGGGAGTCTACGAGCAGTACTTC
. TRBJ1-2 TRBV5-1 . CASSLNRETSNYGYTF TGCGCCAGCAGCTTGAACAGGGAAACCTCAAACTATGGCTACACCTTC
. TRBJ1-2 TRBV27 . CASSPGRTVNYGYTF TGTGCCAGCAGTCCCGGGCGGACAGTGAACTATGGCTACACCTTC
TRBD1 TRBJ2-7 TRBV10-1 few CASSVPGQGYEQYF TGCGCCAGCAGTGTCCCGGGACAGGGCTACGAGCAGTACTTC
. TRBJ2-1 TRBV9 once CASSVVASNEQFF TGTGCCAGCAGCGTAGTAGCTAGCAATGAGCAGTTCTTC
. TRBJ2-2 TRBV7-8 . CASFWHRVDTGELFF TGTGCCAGCTTCTGGCACAGGGTAGACACCGGGGAGCTGTTTTTT
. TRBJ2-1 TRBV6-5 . CASRTYNEQFF TGTGCCAGCAGGACATACAATGAGCAGTTCTTC
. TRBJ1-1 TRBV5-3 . CARSLSVTPEAFF TGTGCCAGAAGCTTAAGCGTGACCCCTGAAGCTTTCTTT
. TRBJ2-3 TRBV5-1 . CASSLAERSTDTQYF TGCGCCAGCAGTCTAGCTGAGAGGAGCACAGATACGCAGTATTTT